The rows below give T cell receptor beta chains drawn from one sample of a study of cytomegalovirus exposure and HLA in healthy donors. Measured with immunoSEQ multiplex PCR; TCRdb has only the in-frame clones, and not every one. The sample lists about 220,000 clones; over 60% were seen once. The sequenced sample consisted of PBMCs. The receptors shown here come from a man aged 18 to 29 in good health and CMV-seronegative. CDR3s include the opening cysteine and the closing phenylalanine or tryptophan. Each record gives: J gene, clone size, V gene, D gene, CDR3 protein, CDR3 DNA. A D gene is named only where the DNA matches it firmly. Only part of the rows carry a size: once, few, many, or a class if the clone is expanded.

J gene: TRBJ1-1; clone size: .; V gene: TRBV10-3; D gene: TRBD1; CDR3 protein: CAIRSRQGMNTEAFF; CDR3 DNA: TGTGCCATCAGAAGTCGACAGGGGATGAATACTGAAGCTTTCTTT
J gene: TRBJ2-3; clone size: .; V gene: TRBV27; D gene: .; CDR3 protein: CASSQRSSTDTQYF; CDR3 DNA: TGTGCCAGCAGTCAGCGTTCTAGCACAGATACGCAGTATTTT
J gene: TRBJ2-3; clone size: .; V gene: TRBV6-1; D gene: TRBD2; CDR3 protein: CASSDTLAGGGDTQYF; CDR3 DNA: TGTGCCAGCAGTGATACCCTAGCGGGAGGGGGAGATACGCAGTATTTT
J gene: TRBJ2-1; clone size: .; V gene: TRBV6-1; D gene: .; CDR3 protein: CASTRGISDEQFF; CDR3 DNA: TGTGCCAGCACAAGAGGCATTTCGGATGAGCAGTTCTTC
J gene: TRBJ2-3; clone size: .; V gene: TRBV7-9; D gene: .; CDR3 protein: CASSHAPLGRDTQYF; CDR3 DNA: TGTGCCAGCAGCCATGCACCTCTGGGGCGAGATACGCAGTATTTT
J gene: TRBJ2-1; clone size: .; V gene: TRBV30; D gene: .; CDR3 protein: CAWSVLLSEQFF; CDR3 DNA: TGTGCCTGGAGTGTACTCTTGTCTGAGCAGTTCTTC
J gene: TRBJ1-2; clone size: few; V gene: TRBV6-1; D gene: .; CDR3 protein: CASRNGGAYGYTF; CDR3 DNA: TGTGCCAGCAGAAACGGGGGGGCCTATGGCTACACCTTC
J gene: TRBJ1-1; clone size: .; V gene: TRBV5-1; D gene: .; CDR3 protein: CASSLNGGNTEAFF; CDR3 DNA: TGCGCCAGCAGCTTAAACGGGGGGAACACTGAAGCTTTCTTT
J gene: TRBJ2-1; clone size: .; V gene: TRBV6-5; D gene: TRBD2; CDR3 protein: CASNPAGGPFNEQFF; CDR3 DNA: TGTGCCAGCAATCCGGCGGGAGGGCCTTTTAATGAGCAGTTCTTC
J gene: TRBJ2-3; clone size: .; V gene: TRBV30; D gene: TRBD2; CDR3 protein: CACGVGLAGITDTQYF; CDR3 DNA: TGTGCCTGCGGAGTGGGACTAGCGGGGATCACAGATACGCAGTATTTT
J gene: TRBJ2-7; clone size: .; V gene: TRBV13; D gene: TRBD2; CDR3 protein: CASTLLAETPYEQYF; CDR3 DNA: TGTGCCAGCACCCTACTAGCGGAAACCCCCTACGAGCAGTACTTC
J gene: TRBJ1-2; clone size: .; V gene: TRBV25-1; D gene: TRBD1; CDR3 protein: CASSRDRVGGYTF; CDR3 DNA: TGTGCCAGCAGTCGGGACAGGGTCGGCGGCTACACCTTC
J gene: TRBJ2-7; clone size: .; V gene: TRBV28; D gene: TRBD2; CDR3 protein: CASSLLAGALYEQYF; CDR3 DNA: TGTGCCAGCAGTTTGCTCGCGGGAGCTTTATACGAGCAGTACTTC
J gene: TRBJ2-3; clone size: .; V gene: TRBV2; D gene: TRBD2; CDR3 protein: CASSAGLAGADTQYF; CDR3 DNA: TGTGCCAGCAGTGCCGGACTAGCGGGGGCAGATACGCAGTATTTT
J gene: TRBJ2-5; clone size: .; V gene: TRBV2; D gene: TRBD2; CDR3 protein: CASETSGRPQETQYF; CDR3 DNA: TGTGCCAGCGAGACTAGCGGGAGGCCCCAAGAGACCCAGTACTTC
J gene: TRBJ2-5; clone size: few; V gene: TRBV5-1; D gene: .; CDR3 protein: CASSLGVGGTQETQYF; CDR3 DNA: TGCGCCAGCAGCTTGGGTGTGGGCGGGACCCAAGAGACCCAGTACTTC
J gene: TRBJ2-1; clone size: .; V gene: TRBV2; D gene: TRBD2; CDR3 protein: CASTPTLSGRPYNEQFF; CDR3 DNA: TGTGCCAGCACTCCCACCCTTAGCGGGAGGCCCTACAATGAGCAGTTCTTC
J gene: TRBJ2-3; clone size: .; V gene: TRBV5-1; D gene: .; CDR3 protein: CASSSSDSRVTDTQYF; CDR3 DNA: TGCGCCAGCAGCTCCTCGGACAGTAGAGTCACAGATACGCAGTATTTT
J gene: TRBJ2-4; clone size: few; V gene: TRBV5-5; D gene: .; CDR3 protein: CASSLRVAKNIQYF; CDR3 DNA: TGTGCCAGCAGCTTACGGGTCGCCAAAAACATTCAGTACTTC
J gene: TRBJ2-7; clone size: .; V gene: TRBV5-1; D gene: .; CDR3 protein: CASTTSGLYEQYF; CDR3 DNA: TGCGCCAGCACGACCAGCGGGCTATACGAGCAGTACTTC
J gene: TRBJ2-7; clone size: .; V gene: TRBV2; D gene: TRBD2; CDR3 protein: CASSIHLNRRGSYEQYF; CDR3 DNA: TGTGCCAGCAGTATCCACTTGAATCGTCGCGGGAGCTACGAGCAGTACTTC
J gene: TRBJ2-7; clone size: .; V gene: TRBV28; D gene: .; CDR3 protein: CASSLSGATYEQYF; CDR3 DNA: TGTGCCAGCAGTTTATCAGGGGCGACCTACGAGCAGTACTTC
J gene: TRBJ1-5; clone size: .; V gene: TRBV6-1; D gene: TRBD1; CDR3 protein: CASSPQGKGQPQHF; CDR3 DNA: TGTGCCAGCAGCCCACAGGGGAAGGGTCAGCCCCAGCATTTT
J gene: TRBJ1-4; clone size: .; V gene: TRBV30; D gene: .; CDR3 protein: CAVEEEKLFF; CDR3 DNA: TGTGCTGTGGAGGAGGAGAAACTGTTTTTT
J gene: TRBJ1-2; clone size: .; V gene: TRBV2; D gene: .; CDR3 protein: CASSERRTGSGYTF; CDR3 DNA: TGTGCCAGCAGTGAAAGGAGGACGGGGTCTGGCTACACCTTC
J gene: TRBJ1-2; clone size: .; V gene: TRBV5-4; D gene: TRBD1; CDR3 protein: CASSFPTGADGYTF; CDR3 DNA: TGTGCCAGCAGCTTTCCGACAGGGGCTGATGGCTACACCTTC
J gene: TRBJ2-5; clone size: .; V gene: TRBV27; D gene: .; CDR3 protein: CASSLWGRQETQYF; CDR3 DNA: TGTGCCAGCAGTTTATGGGGCAGACAAGAGACCCAGTACTTC
J gene: TRBJ1-1; clone size: .; V gene: TRBV30; D gene: TRBD1; CDR3 protein: CAWSTRQGASAFF; CDR3 DNA: TGTGCCTGGAGTACACGACAGGGGGCGTCGGCTTTCTTT
J gene: TRBJ2-3; clone size: few; V gene: TRBV5-1; D gene: TRBD1; CDR3 protein: CASSHPGQRVTDTQYF; CDR3 DNA: TGCGCCAGCAGCCACCCGGGACAGAGGGTGACAGATACGCAGTATTTT
J gene: TRBJ1-5; clone size: .; V gene: TRBV6-5; D gene: .; CDR3 protein: CASSSRRISNQPQHF; CDR3 DNA: TGTGCCAGCAGTTCTAGACGGATTAGCAATCAGCCCCAGCATTTT
J gene: TRBJ2-2; clone size: .; V gene: TRBV6-1; D gene: TRBD1; CDR3 protein: CASSEAVTGGTGELFF; CDR3 DNA: TGTGCCAGCAGTGAAGCGGTGACAGGGGGCACCGGGGAGCTGTTTTTT
J gene: TRBJ2-3; clone size: few; V gene: TRBV2; D gene: TRBD2; CDR3 protein: CASSSGTSNLGLLDTQYF; CDR3 DNA: TGTGCCAGCAGTTCCGGGACTAGCAATTTGGGACTTCTAGATACGCAGTATTTT
J gene: TRBJ1-5; clone size: .; V gene: TRBV19; D gene: .; CDR3 protein: CASSAFGGNQPQHF; CDR3 DNA: TGTGCCAGTTCGGCGTTTGGGGGGAATCAGCCCCAGCATTTT
J gene: TRBJ2-5; clone size: .; V gene: TRBV6-5; D gene: .; CDR3 protein: CASSRSGRLQETQYF; CDR3 DNA: TGTGCCAGCAGCCGAAGCGGACGCCTCCAAGAGACCCAGTACTTC
J gene: TRBJ1-1; clone size: .; V gene: TRBV19; D gene: .; CDR3 protein: CASSTRIGEAFF; CDR3 DNA: TGTGCCAGTAGTACCCGGATCGGGGAAGCTTTCTTT
J gene: TRBJ2-7; clone size: .; V gene: TRBV19; D gene: .; CDR3 protein: CASSPFGTPVLFEQYF; CDR3 DNA: TGTGCCAGTAGTCCCTTCGGGACTCCTGTTCTGTTCGAGCAGTACTTC
J gene: TRBJ1-4; clone size: .; V gene: TRBV9; D gene: TRBD1; CDR3 protein: CASSPGQARSEKLFF; CDR3 DNA: TGTGCCAGCAGCCCGGGACAGGCGAGATCGGAAAAACTGTTTTTT
J gene: TRBJ2-3; clone size: .; V gene: TRBV27; D gene: TRBD1; CDR3 protein: CASSVRDRATDTQYF; CDR3 DNA: TGTGCCAGCAGCGTACGGGACAGGGCGACAGATACGCAGTATTTT
J gene: TRBJ2-7; clone size: .; V gene: TRBV4-2; D gene: .; CDR3 protein: CASSQGSDRRLGEQYF; CDR3 DNA: TGTGCCAGCAGCCAGGGCAGCGACAGAAGGCTGGGCGAGCAGTACTTC
J gene: TRBJ2-6; clone size: .; V gene: TRBV11-2; D gene: TRBD2; CDR3 protein: CASRSGGVSGANVLTF; CDR3 DNA: TGTGCCAGCAGGAGTGGGGGGGTGTCTGGGGCCAACGTCCTGACTTTC
J gene: TRBJ2-4; clone size: .; V gene: TRBV6-5; D gene: .; CDR3 protein: CASSSARVNIQYF; CDR3 DNA: TGTGCCAGCAGCTCCGCCAGGGTAAACATTCAGTACTTC